A single sample gave rise to the 23 T cell receptor beta chains below, sequenced in a study of shared clonotypes between healthy human individuals. The method was immunoSEQ multiplex PCR; TCRdb's version includes in-frame clones alone and lacks a portion of them. The sample has millions of clones; approximately 95% are singletons. The specimen sequenced was naive CD4+ T cells sorted from blood. Subset described: CD45RA+ positively selected. These receptors were collected from a young man in good health.

The chain links TRBV27 to TRBJ2-5; 7 bases line up with TRBD1. The germline V gene has CDR1 MNHEY and CDR2 SMNVEV (reference sequence). V shed 11 bases, J shed 1 base, and the junction held 10 bases outside the gene matches. This CDR3 is 14 amino acids long. The CDR3: CAARRDRVQETQYF. In DNA form, the CDR3 reads TGTGCCGCGCGGAGAGACAGGGTCCAAGAGACCCAGTACTTC.

The J gene is TRBJ2-2, the V gene TRBV2; no clear D. Germline lookup yields CDR1 SNHLY and CDR2 FYNNEI. The V end was cut by 10 bases, the J end by 8 bases, with 11 bases between. The CDR3 loop spans 11 amino acids. CDR3 sequence: CATRPGGELFF. As DNA, the CDR3 is TGTGCCACCCGCCCCGGGGGGGAGCTGTTTTTT.

V usage is TRBV7-9 and J usage is TRBJ1-4, with no clear D. CDR1 and CDR2 (germline): SEHNR, FQNEAQ (reference sequence). The CDR3 consists of 18 residues. Trimming left V 5 bases short and J 1 base short, with 20 bases between. CDR3 DNA sequence: TGTGCCAGCAGCATACCCCTGGCTGTCAGCGGAACTAATGAAAAACTGTTTTTT. This codes for CASSIPLAVSGTNEKLFF. The whole variable domain, remainder taken from reference TRBV7-9 and TRBJ1-4, is DTGVSQNPRHKITKRGQNVTFRCDPISEHNRLYWYRQTLGQGPEFLTYFQNEAQLEKSRLLSDRFSAERPKGSFSTLEIQRTEQGDSAMYLCASSIPLAVSGTNEKLFFGSGTQLSVL.

This chain joins TRBV15 and TRBJ1-4; D remains unclear. This CDR3 has 13 amino acids. From germline, CDR1 is LNHNV and CDR2 YYDKDF (reference sequence). V shed 0 bases and J shed 12 bases, with 11 bases lying between them. For the CDR3, the DNA is TGTGCCACCAGCAGAGATATTTCGGCGGAACTGTTTTTT. This sequence encodes CATSRDISAELFF.

This clone was found once. The chain links TRBV5-1 to TRBJ1-4; no definite D call. V dropped 1 base and J dropped 6 bases, with 10 bases sitting between them. Germline V gene data show CDR1 as SGHRS and CDR2 as YFSETQ. CDR3 size: 14 residues. CDR3 protein: CASSLKGLDEKLFF. The CDR3 DNA follows: TGCGCCAGCAGCTTGAAAGGGTTGGATGAAAAACTGTTTTTT.

The rearrangement links TRBV28 to TRBJ2-5; 7 bases fit TRBD1. This CDR3 contains 16 residues. The germline V gene has CDR1 MDHEN and CDR2 SYDVKM. The trim removed 3 bases at V and 4 bases at J, leaving 11 bases unmatched. The CDR3 nucleotides are TGTGCCAGCAGTTTCTCCCGTTACAGGGGACCAGAGACCCAGTACTTC. It is translated as CASSFSRYRGPETQYF.

This rearrangement joins TRBV29-1 to TRBJ2-5; D call uncertain. Trimming cost V 4 bases and J 3 bases, with 15 bases left between them. This CDR3 is built from 14 residues. CDR1 is SQVTM and CDR2 is ANQGSEA in the germline V gene. CDR3 in amino acids: CSVVPWQEKETQYF. For the CDR3, the DNA is TGCAGCGTTGTTCCGTGGCAGGAGAAAGAGACCCAGTACTTC.

The count of this clone is one. The gene calls are TRBV25-1 and TRBJ1-4; TRBD1 is a possible D gene (5 bases). The CDR3 sequence is 13 residues long. The germline CDR1 and CDR2 sequences are MGHDK and SYGVNS. V was cut by 4 bases and J by 7 bases, with 10 bases left in between. The CDR3 DNA is TGTGCCAGCAGTGCGTCGGGGGGTGAAAAACTGTTTTTT. Its translation is CASSASGGEKLFF.

V is TRBV7-9 and J is TRBJ2-2; D possibly corresponds to TRBD1 (5 bases). Trimming pared 3 bases from V and 1 base from J, leaving 12 bases between. The CDR3 covers 16 residues. From germline, CDR1 is SEHNR and CDR2 FQNEAQ (reference sequence). CDR3 sequence (DNA): TGTGCCAGCAGCTTCATACCGACAGAGAACACCGGGGAGCTGTTTTTT. Protein: CASSFIPTENTGELFF.

V and J are TRBV18 and TRBJ2-7; 9 bases line up with TRBD1. V lost 0 bases, J lost 6 bases, and 6 bases stayed unmatched. Germline CDR1 and CDR2: KGHSH and LQKENI. The CDR3 runs 15 residues. The CDR3 reads CASSPPGTGRAEQYF. CDR3 nucleotide sequence: TGTGCCAGCTCACCACCGGGGACAGGGAGAGCCGAGCAGTACTTC.

The V gene is TRBV1, the J gene TRBJ2-1; the table's D gene call, TRBD1, was not cross checked with the DNA. TRBV1 is described as a pseudogene. The CDR3 runs 16 residues. This CDR3 is CTSSYQGRTIYNEQFF. The DNA of the CDR3 is TGCACCAGCAGCTATCAGGGGCGTACTATCTACAATGAGCAGTTCTTC.

This clone appeared a single time. CDR3 in amino acids: CASSLAALESSGGRKTQYF. The CDR3 DNA is TGCGCCAGCAGCTTGGCCGCCTTGGAGTCTAGCGGGGGTAGGAAGACCCAGTACTTC. The V and J genes are TRBV5-1 and TRBJ2-5, with 10 bases matching TRBD2. The germline V gene encodes CDR1 SGHRS and CDR2 YFSETQ. This CDR3 spans 19 amino acids. The junction had 17 bases not matched to a gene; V was cut back by 0 bases and J by 6 bases.

The chain carries TRBV6-5 and TRBJ2-1; no definite D call. Looked up from germline, CDR1 is MNHEY and CDR2 is SVGAGI. CDR3 length: 15 amino acids. Between the trimmed V and J ends, which lost 7 bases and 3 bases, there was a span of 16 bases. In DNA, the CDR3 is TGTGCCAGCACCCCTAGGGCAGGTATCTACAATGAGCAGTTCTTC. Its translation: CASTPRAGIYNEQFF.

The chain recombines TRBV10-2 with TRBJ2-1, with 7 bases matching TRBD2. Per germline, CDR1 WSHSY and CDR2 SAAADI. The CDR3 has 14 amino acids. V trimming: 8 bases; J trimming: 0 bases; junction bases outside the gene matches: 4. The chain's CDR3 is CASGTGGSYNEQFF. Written as DNA, the CDR3 is TGCGCCAGCGGCACGGGGGGCTCCTACAATGAGCAGTTCTTC.

CDR3 nucleotides: TGCGCCAGCAGCTTGGCCGGACAGGGGGCCACAGATACGCAGTATTTT. This translates into CASSLAGQGATDTQYF. The J gene is TRBJ2-3, the V gene TRBV5-1; 11 bases fit TRBD1. V dropped 0 bases and J dropped 2; count of bases not matched to a gene: 2. This CDR3 comprises 16 residues. Germline values: CDR1 SGHRS, CDR2 YFSETQ.

The chain has TRBV2 and TRBJ1-2; D ambiguous. This CDR3 comprises 12 residues. Trimming removed 6 bases from V and 8 bases from J, with 13 bases in between. CDR1 and CDR2 (germline): SNHLY, FYNNEI. CDR3 sequence reads: CASRVTTGGYTF. Here the CDR3 DNA reads TGTGCCAGCAGGGTGACCACTGGCGGCTACACCTTC.

V and J are TRBV7-2 and TRBJ2-3; D may match TRBD1 or TRBD2 (5 bases each). V lost 1 base, J lost 4 bases, and 15 bases lay in between. Germline V gene sequence: CDR1 SGHTA, CDR2 FQGNSA. There are 16 residues in the CDR3. The CDR3 is CASSLGRWTTADTQYF. The CDR3 DNA reads TGTGCCAGCAGCTTAGGGAGGTGGACAACGGCAGATACGCAGTATTTT.

V usage is TRBV7-2 and J usage is TRBJ1-3, with D hard to call. CDR1 is SGHTA and CDR2 is FQGNSA in the germline V gene. This CDR3 comprises 14 residues. V gave up 6 bases and J gave up 2 bases, with 11 bases separating them. CDR3 in amino acids: CASRTPRAGNTIYF. Written as DNA, the CDR3 is TGTGCCAGCAGAACCCCCCGAGCTGGAAACACCATATATTTT.

V and J are TRBV28 and TRBJ1-2, with 8 bases fitting TRBD1. The germline gives CDR1 MDHEN, CDR2 SYDVKM. V was pared by 4 bases and J by 2 bases, with 6 bases of the junction left unmatched. This CDR3 has 15 residues. The DNA for the CDR3 is TGTGCCAGCAGTTCAGGACAGGGACGGAACTATGGCTACACCTTC. Translating gives CASSSGQGRNYGYTF.

This chain joins TRBV10-2 and TRBJ2-5, with a possible D match to TRBD2 (6 bases). The length of the CDR3 is 18 residues. Trimming took 2 bases from V and 1 from J, leaving 20 bases between them. Germline V gene sequence: CDR1 WSHSY, CDR2 SAAADI. CDR3 residues: CASSEGGASETIQETQYF. CDR3 in DNA: TGCGCCAGCAGTGAGGGTGGGGCTAGCGAGACGATCCAAGAGACCCAGTACTTC.

V and J are TRBV6-1 and TRBJ1-3, with D unresolved. There are 13 residues in the CDR3. Trimming stripped 8 bases from V and 0 bases from J, with 8 bases between. Looked up from germline, CDR1 is MNHNS and CDR2 is SASEGT. CDR3 in DNA: TGTGCCAGCCTTTTAAGCTCTGGAAACACCATATATTTT. Amino acid sequence: CASLLSSGNTIYF.

This chain links TRBV7-2 with TRBJ2-6, with D possibly matching TRBD1 (7 bases). The germline CDR1 and CDR2 sequences are SGHTA and FQGNSA. This CDR3 is built from 19 residues. V lost 0 bases and J lost 0, with 15 bases in between. For the CDR3, the DNA is TGTGCCAGCAGCTTAGCCCGGGGGACAGTAGGCTCTGGGGCCAACGTCCTGACTTTC. As protein: CASSLARGTVGSGANVLTF.

The chain is built from TRBV6-6 and TRBJ1-1; D is unresolved. The germline CDR1 and CDR2 sequences are MNHNY and SVGAGI (reference sequence). This CDR3 is built from 14 residues. The V end was cut by 4 bases, the J end by 3 bases, with 12 bases between. CDR3 nucleotides: TGTGCCAGCAGTTTACCGGGGTCGGACACTGAAGCTTTCTTT. This translates into CASSLPGSDTEAFF.